Sequencing of this TCR beta chain was carried out in a study of early T cells in non-severe SARS-CoV-2 infection. In this sample, this clonotype turned up many times. The CDR3 extends over 11 amino acids. V lost 6 bases to trimming and J lost 5 bases, with 7 bases between them. Each CDR3 protein is one row after TCRdb ran MiXCR on the 5' RACE reads. Counted here are around 50,000 distinct CDR3 sequences, over 3.5% occurring once; the ten biggest clones make up 5.5% to 6.5%. The chain links TRBV12-3 or TRBV12-4 to TRBJ2-5; no definite D call. The specimen was whole blood. The clonotype comes from an adult who was a healthcare worker with PCR-confirmed SARS-CoV-2 infection or an uninfected control (not recorded which). CDR3 DNA: TGTGCCAGCAGCCTCAGGGAGACCCAGTACTTC. Amino acids: CASSLRETQYF.